The following is a T cell receptor (beta chain) sequence with its context. Its antigen remains unknown. The junction departs from the called germline gene at one end, perhaps through a read error. As handled by the study authors: After removing out-of-frame reads, millions of distinct TCRbeta sequences remained. Clones were sequenced by immunoSEQ multiplex PCR, and TCRdb holds only the in-frame ones, with some missing. The DNA gave D and trimming, while V, J and clone size come from that table. The sample shows 50,000 to 75,000 clones, 75% to 90% of them seen only once. This entry belongs to a study of memory CD4+ T cells and cytomegalovirus serostatus. Study overall: Donors were healthy Belgian adults, fewer than ten CMV seropositive and about 24 seronegative. Findings of the study overall: Each of 65 to 70 CMV-associated TCRbeta sequences occurred in one to five individuals.

Single viable CD3+CD4+CD8-CD45RO+ cells were sorted as the memory CD4+ T cells. After thawing, CD4+ T cells were positively selected. Germline CDR1 LNHNV, CDR2 YYDKDF (reference sequence). The CDR3 spans 12 residues. The chain recombines TRBV15 with TRBJ1-2; D is perhaps TRBD1 (5 bases). This TCR came from an adult in good health and CMV-seronegative. The material sequenced was memory CD4+ T cells from blood. The CDR3 is CATSRDLGRPHF. The DNA of the CDR3 is TGTGCCACCAGCAGAGATCTGGGACGGCCGCACTTC.